This section outlines one T cell receptor beta chain sequence together with its context. No cognate antigen has been identified for it. Per-base qualities were not stored, and no clone one base away is much larger. The library was generated by the immunoSEQ multiplex PCR assay. The clones in this table, taken by TCRdb from immuneACCESS, are in-frame only. Not every clone is retained; where verified, under half of the shortfall comes from an unresolved V gene, and the cause of the rest is unknown. The sample includes 55,000 to 80,000 clones, with around 90% observed a single time. 8% to 9.5% of the sample lies in the top ten. From the cysteine up to the phenylalanine, the CDR3 has a length of 14 residues. Solely the CDR3 DNA is kept, with 42 bases framed from the first base. V loses 0 bases, J loses 7 bases, and the germline ends lie 12 bases apart. The germline V gene encodes CDR1 SGHTA and CDR2 FQGNSA.

These data originate in a study of T cell changes during pregnancy in multiple sclerosis (dated by TCRdb to the late 2010s). With respect to the entire study: The study examined how the T cell repertoire changed over the course of pregnancy in women with multiple sclerosis.

The chain employs TRBV7-2 and TRBJ1-2; tentative D gene TRBD1, with 5 bases matching. The sequence derives from a female donor in good health, enrolled as a control in a pregnancy study. Sequenced here: peripheral blood, sampled after pregnancy. The CDR3 amino acid sequence is: CASSLAWQGGGYTF. The sequenced DNA is TGTGCCAGCAGCTTAGCGTGGCAGGGTGGTGGCTACACCTTC.